The 25 T cell receptor beta chains presented below share a single source sample, sequenced in a study of blood T cell repertoires in COVID-19. Repertoires were generated with immunoSEQ multiplex PCR, while TCRdb's copy carries only in-frame clones and drops some. The profile covers approximately 89,000 clones, with roughly 85% appearing a single time and about 5% taken by the ten largest. The sequencing input was peripheral blood. Receptor source: a man in his sixties or seventies with acute or convalescent COVID-19.

The rearrangement joins TRBV6-5 to TRBJ2-4; 11 bases line up with TRBD2. This CDR3 is built from 15 residues. Germline assignment: CDR1 MNHEY and CDR2 SVGAGI. The J segment lost 3 bases and the V segment lost 4 bases, leaving 2 bases of the junction unmatched. The CDR3: CASSSTSGGKNIQYF. CDR3 coding DNA: TGTGCCAGCAGTTCCACTAGCGGGGGCAAAAACATTCAGTACTTC.

This chain uses TRBV7-3 with TRBJ2-3, with TRBD2 identical over 8 bases. Unmatched junction bases numbered 7, after V lost 8 bases and J lost 0 bases. CDR1 is SGHTA and CDR2 is FQGTGA in the germline V gene. The CDR3 loop spans 15 amino acids. CDR3 protein: CASSISGASTDTQYF. For the CDR3, the DNA is TGTGCCAGCTCTATTAGCGGGGCAAGCACAGATACGCAGTATTTT. Together with reference TRBV7-3 and TRBJ2-3, the CDR3 gives the full variable domain: GAGVSQTPSNKVTEKGKYVELRCDPISGHTALYWYRQSLGQGPEFLIYFQGTGAADDSGLPNDRFFAVRPEGSVSTLKIQRTERGDSAVYLCASSISGASTDTQYFGPGTRLTVL.

This rearrangement joins TRBV30 to TRBJ2-7; the D gene is possibly TRBD1 (5 bases). The CDR3 is made up of 15 amino acids. Trimming shortened V by 4 bases and J by 7 bases, and 23 bases separated the two germline ends. Germline CDR1 and CDR2: GTSNPN and SVGIG (reference sequence). The CDR3 spells CAWNRGSQGLREQYF. CDR3 sequence (DNA): TGTGCCTGGAATAGGGGCAGCCAGGGCCTGCGAGAGCAGTACTTC.

The chain carries TRBV28 and TRBJ2-7; D gene unclear. The germline V gene encodes CDR1 MDHEN and CDR2 SYDVKM. V was trimmed by 4 bases and J by 5 bases, leaving 9 bases between them. CDR3 length: 12 amino acids. The CDR3 DNA reads TGTGCCAGCAGTTCCACTAAGAACGAGCAGTACTTC. Its protein is CASSSTKNEQYF. Combining the CDR3 with reference TRBV28 and TRBJ2-7 gives the whole variable domain DVKVTQSSRYLVKRTGEKVFLECVQDMDHENMFWYRQDPGLGLRLIYFSYDVKMKEKGDIPEGYSVSREKKERFSLILESASTNQTSMYLCASSSTKNEQYFGPGTRLTVT.

The chain recombines TRBV19 with TRBJ2-1, with D possibly TRBD2 on 6 matching bases. Germline CDR1 reads LNHDA; CDR2 reads SQIVND (reference sequence). V was cut by 0 bases and J by 2 bases, with 8 bases left in between. The CDR3 contains 15 residues. Here the CDR3 DNA reads TGTGCCAGTAGTATAGAGGGGGGAACCTACAATGAGCAGTTCTTC. Translation: CASSIEGGTYNEQFF.

The rearrangement links TRBV30 to TRBJ1-2; 10 bases fit TRBD1. V trimming: 2 bases; J trimming: 6 bases; junction bases outside the gene matches: 9. The CDR3 extends over 15 amino acids. Germline loops: CDR1 GTSNPN, CDR2 SVGIG (reference sequence). The CDR3 spells CAWSYSTGGADGYTF. The CDR3 DNA is TGTGCCTGGAGTTACTCGACAGGGGGCGCGGATGGCTACACCTTC.

The V call is TRBV12-2, the J call TRBJ2-1; TRBD2 is the table's D call and was not checked against the DNA. TRBV12-2 counts as a pseudogene. The CDR3 sequence is 14 residues long. CDR3 DNA sequence: TGTGCAAGTCCGCTAGCGGAGGTATACAATGAGCAGTTCTTC. This gives the protein CASPLAEVYNEQFF.

The chain combines TRBV12-5 with TRBJ1-6; D is unresolved. Germline CDR1 is LGHNT and CDR2 is FRNRAP. The CDR3 sequence is 14 residues long. Trimming removed 6 bases at V and 8 bases at J, with 14 bases between. CDR3 protein: CASGYTPSYSPLHF. As DNA, the CDR3 is TGTGCTAGTGGCTATACTCCATCGTATTCACCCCTCCACTTT.

The chain combines TRBV28 with TRBJ1-6; 8 nucleotides align to TRBD1. Germline loops: CDR1 MDHEN, CDR2 SYDVKM. CDR3 length: 16 residues. J was trimmed by 5 bases and V by 6 bases; bases with no gene match: 9. CDR3 nucleotide sequence: TGTGCCAGCAGGGACCCATACAGGGGGGATAATTCACCCCTCCACTTT. This encodes CASRDPYRGDNSPLHF.

In its sample, this clone was seen once. V and J are TRBV5-6 and TRBJ1-2, with D unclear. Trimming stripped 1 base from V and 5 bases from J, with 18 bases between. In germline, CDR1 is SGHDT, CDR2 YYEEEE. The CDR3 is 16 residues long. The CDR3 loop is CASSLMEGIWRYGYTF. The CDR3 DNA reads as TGTGCCAGCAGCTTGATGGAAGGGATCTGGAGGTATGGCTACACCTTC.

Only one count was recorded for this clone. The chain is built from TRBV5-6 and TRBJ1-3, with TRBD1 matching over 7 bases. The germline V gene encodes CDR1 SGHDT and CDR2 YYEEEE. The CDR3 totals 15 residues. Trimming took 3 bases from V and 2 from J; bases not matched to a gene: 5. CDR3 nucleotides: TGTGCCAGCAGCTCCATGGGGACAGCTGGAAACACCATATATTTT. As protein: CASSSMGTAGNTIYF.

V usage is TRBV6-5 and J usage is TRBJ1-3; no definite D call. V dropped 11 bases and J dropped 2 bases, with 16 bases sitting between them. Germline CDR1 reads MNHEY; CDR2 reads SVGAGI. This CDR3 region has 14 residues. The CDR3 protein is CAGTSRAAGNTIYF. The DNA for the CDR3 is TGTGCCGGCACCTCCAGAGCGGCTGGAAACACCATATATTTT.

The rearrangement joins TRBV3-1 (or the pseudogene TRBV3-2) to TRBJ1-1; D may be TRBD1 (5 bases). From germline, CDR1 is LGHDT and CDR2 YNNKEL (reference sequence). This CDR3 spans 15 amino acids. V gave up 0 bases and J gave up 4 bases, with 12 bases separating them. CDR3 bases: TGTGCCAGCAGCCAAGAGCCCGGGAGGGGCACTGAAGCTTTCTTT. As protein: CASSQEPGRGTEAFF.

This clone appeared once. CDR3 sequence: CASSRGQTTGELFF. DNA of the CDR3: TGCGCCAGCAGCCGAGGACAGACCACCGGGGAGCTGTTTTTT. V gene TRBV5-1 combines with J gene TRBJ2-2; TRBD1 is a possible D gene (6 bases). CDR1 and CDR2 from the germline V gene are SGHRS and YFSETQ. The CDR3 sequence is 14 residues long. V was pared by 4 bases and J by 4 bases, with 11 bases between.

This rearrangement joins TRBV6-1 to TRBJ1-1; TRBD1 agrees at 8 bases. The germline V gene encodes CDR1 MNHNS and CDR2 SASEGT. V was clipped by 3 bases and J by 7 bases; unmatched bases: 4. The CDR3 extends over 13 amino acids. The CDR3 protein is CASSDRQGLEAFF. CDR3 bases: TGTGCCAGCAGTGACCGACAGGGGCTTGAAGCTTTCTTT.

CDR3 sequence reads: CASSAQGYEQYF. Here the CDR3 DNA reads TGTGCCAGCAGTGCTCAGGGCTACGAGCAGTACTTC. The rearrangement links TRBV12-3 or TRBV12-4 to TRBJ2-7, with D possibly TRBD1 on 5 matching bases. Trimming pared 5 bases from V and 3 bases from J, leaving 8 bases between. The CDR3 consists of 12 residues.

The chain has TRBV7-7 and TRBJ2-5; D is uncertain. The CDR3 runs 14 residues. V was trimmed by 4 bases and J by 5 bases, leaving 14 bases between them. Germline values: CDR1 SSHAT, CDR2 FNYEAQ (reference sequence). CDR3 coding DNA: TGTGCCAGCAGCTCCCAGCTTGGGCCGGAGACCCAGTACTTC. Residues: CASSSQLGPETQYF.

V is TRBV25-1 and J is TRBJ1-1; the match to TRBD1 covers 8 bases. This CDR3 has 15 residues. V lost 6 bases, J lost 11 bases, and 17 bases stayed unmatched. Germline loops: CDR1 MGHDK, CDR2 SYGVNS. DNA of the CDR3: TGTGCCAGCAGAAACCGGGACAGGAGCTCCCCCAGGGCTTTCTTT. It yields the protein CASRNRDRSSPRAFF.

The gene calls are TRBV2 and TRBJ1-1, with 8 bases aligning to TRBD1. Germline V gives CDR1 SNHLY, CDR2 FYNNEI. The V segment lost 4 bases and the J segment 10 bases; nucleotides outside the gene matches: 5. The CDR3 loop spans 12 amino acids. The CDR3 DNA is TGTGCCAGCAGTGGACAGGGGCCGCGAGCTTTCTTT. Protein: CASSGQGPRAFF.

The table lists this clone with a count of one. V and J are TRBV5-1 and TRBJ2-7; D perhaps matches TRBD2 (7 bases). The CDR3 length is 16 residues. V was cut by 4 bases and J by 1 base, with 18 bases left in between. Germline V gene lookup returns CDR1 SGHRS and CDR2 YFSETQ. CDR3 loop: CASSLSDGGRSYEQYF. CDR3 in DNA: TGCGCCAGCAGCCTCTCAGACGGGGGGCGGTCCTACGAGCAGTACTTC.

The chain joins TRBV3-1 (or the pseudogene TRBV3-2) to TRBJ2-5; 14 positions agree with TRBD2. CDR3 size: 18 residues. In germline, CDR1 is LGHDT, CDR2 YNNKEL (reference sequence). Trimming took 3 bases from V and 2 from J; bases not matched to a gene: 8. CDR3 protein: CASSHGTSGGPFQETQYF. The CDR3 nucleotides read TGTGCCAGCAGCCACGGGACTAGCGGGGGCCCTTTTCAAGAGACCCAGTACTTC.

This clone showed up just a few times. This chain links TRBV2 with TRBJ2-3, with D perhaps TRBD2 (6 bases). Germline V CDR1 and CDR2: SNHLY, FYNNEI. This CDR3 spans 17 amino acids. The germline V and J ends were trimmed by 4 bases and 0 bases, with 17 bases remaining between them. The CDR3 DNA reads TGTGCCAGCAGTGGCGGGGTTGGGGGAACTAGCACAGATACGCAGTATTTT. It yields the protein CASSGGVGGTSTDTQYF. Using reference TRBV2 and TRBJ2-3 for the parts outside the CDR3, the full variable domain is EPEVTQTPSHQVTQMGQEVILRCVPISNHLYFYWYRQILGQKVEFLVSFYNNEISEKSEIFDDQFSVERPDGSNFTLKIRSTKLEDSAMYFCASSGGVGGTSTDTQYFGPGTRLTVL.

The chain couples TRBV14 to TRBJ2-5; a possible D gene is TRBD1 (6 bases). Trimming stripped 1 base from V and 9 bases from J, with 18 bases between. Looked up from germline, CDR1 is SGHDN and CDR2 is FVKESK. This CDR3 contains 15 residues. The DNA for the CDR3 is TGTGCCAGCAGCCAAGGGAAGGGGGTCCAGTGGCCCCAGTACTTC. This encodes CASSQGKGVQWPQYF.

The chain uses TRBV15 and TRBJ1-5, with D maybe TRBD1 (5 bases). Between the trimmed V and J ends, which lost 5 bases and 9 bases, there was a span of 17 bases. The CDR3 loop spans 14 amino acids. Germline lookup yields CDR1 LNHNV and CDR2 YYDKDF (reference sequence). The CDR3 here is CATSAGTPGGPQHF. CDR3 coding DNA: TGTGCCACCAGCGCCGGGACTCCCGGGGGGCCCCAGCATTTT. Together with reference TRBV15 and TRBJ1-5, the CDR3 gives the full variable domain: DAMVIQNPRYQVTQFGKPVTLSCSQTLNHNVMYWYQQKSSQAPKLLFHYYDKDFNNEADTPDNFQSRRPNTSFCFLDIRSPGLGDTAMYLCATSAGTPGGPQHFGDGTRLSIL.

This chain uses TRBV18 with TRBJ2-3, with TRBD2 as a possible D gene (5 bases). Germline-derived CDR1 and CDR2 are KGHSH and LQKENI. Trimming left V 3 bases short and J 5 bases short, with 15 bases between. The CDR3 is 15 residues long. CDR3 coding DNA: TGTGCCAGCTCACCCCCCGGGAATCAAGGAGATACGCAGTATTTT. Protein: CASSPPGNQGDTQYF.